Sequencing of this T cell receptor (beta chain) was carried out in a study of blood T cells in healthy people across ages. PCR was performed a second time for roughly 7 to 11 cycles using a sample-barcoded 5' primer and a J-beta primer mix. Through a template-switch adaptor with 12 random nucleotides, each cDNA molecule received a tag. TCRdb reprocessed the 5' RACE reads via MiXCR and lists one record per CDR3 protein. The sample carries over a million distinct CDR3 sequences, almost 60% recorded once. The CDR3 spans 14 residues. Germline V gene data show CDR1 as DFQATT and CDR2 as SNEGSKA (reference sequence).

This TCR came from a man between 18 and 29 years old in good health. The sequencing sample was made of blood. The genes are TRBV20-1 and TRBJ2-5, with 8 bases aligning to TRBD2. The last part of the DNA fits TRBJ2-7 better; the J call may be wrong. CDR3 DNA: TGCAGTGCGGCGCCGGGACTAGTGATCTACGAGCAGTACTTC. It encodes CSAAPGLVIYEQYF.